This T cell receptor (beta chain) was sequenced during a study of blood T cell repertoires in COVID-19. Study details: Nucleic acid was either cDNA or gDNA, and it came from T cells, B-cell-depleted T cells, or PBMCs.

In the authors' methods: The authors estimated nucleated cell counts from reference gene primer amplification. Sequencing used immunoSEQ multiplex PCR; TCRdb keeps in-frame clones, though not all of them. V and J calls plus clone size are reproduced from that table; the DNA served to infer D and trimming. The table has a few hundred thousand clones, 82% seen once. V dropped 3 bases and J dropped 2 bases, with 17 bases sitting between them. This CDR3 is built from 16 residues. Germline CDR1 reads SGHTA; CDR2 reads FQGNSA. This sequence was found in a woman aged 80 or older with acute or convalescent COVID-19. The chain has TRBV7-2 and TRBJ2-7; possible D gene TRBD2, 5 bases. The sequenced material came from peripheral blood. The chain's CDR3 is CASSFHPGEPTYEQYF. The DNA for the CDR3 is TGTGCCAGCAGCTTTCACCCTGGGGAGCCAACCTACGAGCAGTACTTC.